This T cell receptor (beta chain) was recorded in a study of shared clonotypes between healthy human individuals. Germline V CDR1 and CDR2: SGHTA, FQGNSA. This CDR3 has 15 amino acids. Trimming removed 2 bases from V and 4 bases from J, with 14 bases in between. Some clones are missing from TCRdb's copy, which holds only in-frame ones; the method was immunoSEQ multiplex PCR. The sample consists of about 2.4 million clones, approximately 93% of them appearing once. This sequence originates from a young man in good health. Some clones in this sample may be carry-over from other donors' samples. The chain has TRBV7-2 and TRBJ1-1; D is undetermined. Sequenced sample: naive CD4+ T cells from PBMCs. The sample's subset: CD45RA+ positively selected. The CDR3 DNA is TGTGCCAGCAGCTTATTCTGGGGAGTGGGCACTGAAGCTTTCTTT. Translating gives CASSLFWGVGTEAFF.